In its sample, the clone carrying this T cell receptor (beta chain) was seen many times. Its specificity is unknown. These data are taken from a study of molecular identifiers for immune sequencing clone quantification. Study-wide results and caveats: Jurkat TCR RNA spiked in from one cell (amid some 1 million naive cells) was reportedly detectable.

Construction of naive CD8 libraries employed roughly 20,000 to 1,100,000 sorted cells together with 10%, 30% or 50% RNA. Making the bulk TCR libraries relied on previously described methods and listed TCR primers. TCRdb recomputed calls from the PCR reads with MiXCR, one row per CDR3 protein. The data hold 400,000 to 600,000 distinct CDR3 sequences, with 20% to 25% observed a single time. With 1 base removed from V and 9 bases from J, the gap between germline ends came to 13 bases. The CDR3 consists of 13 residues. Germline V lookup: CDR1 SEHNR, CDR2 FQNEAQ (reference sequence). The source is a human donor in good health. Some libraries in this study had Jurkat cell RNA spiked in. The chain links TRBV7-9 to TRBJ2-7; D unresolved. Sequencing was done on a sample of naive CD8+ T cells from blood, with Jurkat cell RNA spiked in. Subset of the sample: FACS-sorted CD8+CD4-CCR7+CD45RA+ naive T cells. CDR3 nucleotides: TGTGCCAGCAGCTTAGGGCTCGCTCCTGGGCAGTACTTC. It translates to CASSLGLAPGQYF.